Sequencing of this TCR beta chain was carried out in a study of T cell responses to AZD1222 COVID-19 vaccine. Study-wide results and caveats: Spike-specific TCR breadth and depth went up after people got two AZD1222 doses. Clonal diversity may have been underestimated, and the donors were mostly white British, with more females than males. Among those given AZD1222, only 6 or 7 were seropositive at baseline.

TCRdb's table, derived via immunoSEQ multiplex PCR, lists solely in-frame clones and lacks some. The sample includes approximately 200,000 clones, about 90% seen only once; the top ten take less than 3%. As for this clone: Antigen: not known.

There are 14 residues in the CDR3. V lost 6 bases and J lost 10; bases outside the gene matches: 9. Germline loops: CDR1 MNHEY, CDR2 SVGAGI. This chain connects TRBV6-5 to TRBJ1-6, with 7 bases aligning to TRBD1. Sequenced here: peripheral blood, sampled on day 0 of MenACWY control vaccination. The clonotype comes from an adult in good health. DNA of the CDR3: TGTGCCAGCAGGGGAACAGGGGTGAGATCACCCCTCCACTTT. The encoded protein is CASRGTGVRSPLHF.